This TCR beta chain was sequenced in a study of cytomegalovirus exposure and HLA in healthy donors. Study-level information: The use of the same platform for the roughly 130 validation repertoires and the roughly 630 first-cohort repertoires was reported by a later analysis. Regarding the study as a whole: Approximately 160 TCR beta chains were listed as cytomegalovirus-associated. Subsequent analysis showed first-cohort TCR clusters tending to co-occur in 120 validation repertoires. As was reported, the classifier diagnosed cytomegalovirus status with high specificity and sensitivity.

CDR1 MGHRA and CDR2 YSYEKL come from the germline V gene. With V trimmed by 7 bases and J by 1 base, 5 bases remained unmatched. The CDR3 is made up of 15 amino acids. Concerning this clone: The antigen remains undetermined.

The table came from immunoSEQ multiplex PCR; TCRdb's copy has only in-frame clones and leaves some out. Counted here are roughly 60,000 clones, 92% occurring once; the ten biggest clones make up roughly 1.3%. This receptor was obtained from a woman aged 18-35 years in good health and CMV-seronegative. The chain links TRBV4-1 to TRBJ2-3; 10 bases align to TRBD2. The sample consisted of PBMCs. CDR3 in DNA: TGCGCCAGCACCTGGACTAGCGGTGGCACAGATACGCAGTATTTT. Translation gives CASTWTSGGTDTQYF.